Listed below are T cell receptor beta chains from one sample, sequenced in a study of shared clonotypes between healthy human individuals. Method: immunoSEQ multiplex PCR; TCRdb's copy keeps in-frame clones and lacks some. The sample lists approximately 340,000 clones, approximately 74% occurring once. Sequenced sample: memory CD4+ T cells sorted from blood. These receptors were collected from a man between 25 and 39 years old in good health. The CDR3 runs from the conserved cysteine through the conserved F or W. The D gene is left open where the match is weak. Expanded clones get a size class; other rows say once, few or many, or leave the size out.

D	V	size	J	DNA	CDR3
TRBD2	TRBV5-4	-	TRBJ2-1	TGTGCCAGCAGCTATCGGACTAGCGGGAGGGCCTGGTACAATGAGCAGTTCTTC	CASSYRTSGRAWYNEQFF
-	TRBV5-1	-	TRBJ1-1	TGCGCCAGCAGCCTCCAGGGCGGGGACACTGAAGCTTTCTTT	CASSLQGGDTEAFF
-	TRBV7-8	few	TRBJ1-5	TGTGCCAGCAGCTTAAAACGAACAGAAGCAAATCAGCCCCAGCATTTT	CASSLKRTEANQPQHF
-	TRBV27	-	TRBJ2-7	TGTGCCAGCAGTTATTTCGCAGGGTTGATTAACGAGCAGTACTTC	CASSYFAGLINEQYF
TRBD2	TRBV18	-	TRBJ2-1	TGTGCCAGCTCACGGACGACTAGCGGGAGGTCGAATGAGCAGTTCTTC	CASSRTTSGRSNEQFF
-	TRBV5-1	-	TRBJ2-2	TGCGCCAGCAGCTTCGGGGACTTTGACGGGGGCGGGGAGCTGTTTTTT	CASSFGDFDGGGELFF
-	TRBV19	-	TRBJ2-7	TGTGCCAGTAGTCCTAGCGACCTTTACGAGCAGTACTTC	CASSPSDLYEQYF
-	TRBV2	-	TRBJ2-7	TGTGCCAGCAGTGAAGCTCCCGATGGGGAGCAGTACTTC	CASSEAPDGEQYF
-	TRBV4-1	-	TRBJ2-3	TGCGCCAGCAGCCTAACCCTAGATACGCAGTATTTT	CASSLTLDTQYF
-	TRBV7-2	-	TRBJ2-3	TGTGCCAGCAGCTTGTCTAGAAGAACAGATACGCAGTATTTT	CASSLSRRTDTQYF
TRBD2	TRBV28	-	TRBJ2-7	TGTGCCAGCAGTCCGACTAGCGGCCCTACCTACGAGCAGTACTTC	CASSPTSGPTYEQYF
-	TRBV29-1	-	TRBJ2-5	TGCAGCGTTCTCTCCCGTATCGACCAAGAGACCCAGTACTTC	CSVLSRIDQETQYF
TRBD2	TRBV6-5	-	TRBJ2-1	TGTGCCAGCAGCCGCGGGAGATTGGGGAATGAGCAGTTCTTC	CASSRGRLGNEQFF
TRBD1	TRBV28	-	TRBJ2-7	TGTGCCAGCAGTGGTTCCAGGGGGATTGTCTACGAGCAGTACTTC	CASSGSRGIVYEQYF
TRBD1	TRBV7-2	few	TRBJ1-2	TGTGCCAGCAGCTCGGGGACAGGAGAGCGGTATGGCTACACCTTC	CASSSGTGERYGYTF
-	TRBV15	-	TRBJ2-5	TGTGCCACCAGCGGAGACCAATACAAAGAGACCCAGTACTTC	CATSGDQYKETQYF
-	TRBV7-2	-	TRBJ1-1	TGTGCCAGCAGCCCCAGGAGCCTGGGTGAAGCTTTCTTT	CASSPRSLGEAFF
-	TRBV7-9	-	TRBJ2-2	TGTGCCAGCAGCTTTGGTCAGGCAGGGAGAACCGGGGAGCTGTTTTTT	CASSFGQAGRTGELFF
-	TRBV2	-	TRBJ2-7	TGTGCCAGCAGTGAGAGGGGGTCCGAGCAGTACTTC	CASSERGSEQYF
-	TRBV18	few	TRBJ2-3	TGTGCCAGCTCACCAAAACCTCCTTCCACAGATACGCAGTATTTT	CASSPKPPSTDTQYF
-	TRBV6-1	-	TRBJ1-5	TGTGCCAGCAGTGAAGAGTGGGATCAGCCCCAGCATTTT	CASSEEWDQPQHF
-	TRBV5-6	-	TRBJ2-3	TGTGCCAGCAGACCGGGGGCAGATACGCAGTATTTT	CASRPGADTQYF
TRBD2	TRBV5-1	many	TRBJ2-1	TGCGCCAGCACACTTGATTCGGGACTAGCGGGAGGTGAGCAGTTCTTC	CASTLDSGLAGGEQFF
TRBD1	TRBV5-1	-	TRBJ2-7	TGCGCCAGCAGCCACCGGGACAGGGTGGCCTACGAGCAGTACTTC	CASSHRDRVAYEQYF
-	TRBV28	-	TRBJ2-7	TGTGCCAGCAGGGGTTTCACCTACGAGCAGTACTTC	CASRGFTYEQYF
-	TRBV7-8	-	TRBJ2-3	TGTGCCAGCAGCTTCAAGACTAGCACAGATACGCAGTATTTT	CASSFKTSTDTQYF
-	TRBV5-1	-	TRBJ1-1	TGCGCCAGCAGCCTAGGACATAAGAACACTGAAGCTTTCTTT	CASSLGHKNTEAFF
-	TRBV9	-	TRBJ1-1	TGTGCCAGCAGCGTAGCAGGAGGAGACACTGAAGCTTTCTTT	CASSVAGGDTEAFF
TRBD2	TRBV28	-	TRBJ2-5	TGTGCCAGCAGTACTAGCGGGGAAGAGACCCAGTACTTC	CASSTSGEETQYF
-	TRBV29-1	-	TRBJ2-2	TGCAGCGTATTCGGTGTAGCCGGGGAGCTGTTTTTT	CSVFGVAGELFF
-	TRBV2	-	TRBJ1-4	TGTGCCAGCAGTGCGATTTCGGGGGGTGAAAAACTGTTTTTT	CASSAISGGEKLFF
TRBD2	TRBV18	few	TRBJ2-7	TGTGCCAGCTCACCGGGACTAGCGGCCTACGAGCAGTACTTC	CASSPGLAAYEQYF
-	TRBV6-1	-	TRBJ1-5	TGTGCCAGCAGTGAGGGGGCGGGAAATCAGCCCCAGCATTTT	CASSEGAGNQPQHF
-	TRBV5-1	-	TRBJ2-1	TGCGCCAGCAGCTTGGGTCATTTAGGGGACAATGAGCAGTTCTTC	CASSLGHLGDNEQFF
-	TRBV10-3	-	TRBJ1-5	TGTGCCATCACCGGGGGGCTCGGTCAGCCCCAGCATTTT	CAITGGLGQPQHF
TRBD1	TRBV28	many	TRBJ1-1	TGTGCCAGCAGGCCCGACAGGGGGCGATACACTGAAGCTTTCTTT	CASRPDRGRYTEAFF